Given below is one T cell receptor (beta chain) in context. The clone's antigen remains unknown. No base qualities exist here, and no much larger clone lies one base off it. In the prospective study, participants were about 18 to 89 years old, resided in about 25 geographic areas of the United States, and were enrolled through a virtual design. In the prospective study, cohorts were assigned on the basis of participant-reported clinical history obtained from a screening survey and a study questionnaire. In the prospective study, mobile phlebotomists collected whole blood, serum and a nasopharyngeal or oropharyngeal swab from each participant. Prospective study participants could optionally give additional blood draws and questionnaires over a 2-month period. Prospective study blood samples were shipped either frozen or at room temperature before DNA extraction. This record belongs to a study of blood T cell repertoires in COVID-19 (dated by TCRdb to about 2020). Study-level background: Samples covering the acute and convalescent phases of COVID-19 were provided by collaborators in the United States, Italy and Spain. The prospective study material was composed of cDNA or gDNA derived from T cells, B-cell-depleted T cells, or PBMCs. Deeply sampled blood TCRbeta repertoires from subjects exposed to, actively infected with, or recovered from COVID-19 were included in the dataset. The repertoires were released in a freely available public database meant as a resource for research on the immune response to SARS-CoV-2. Samples came from the ongoing ImmuneRACE study (first 160 participants) plus 1,254 subjects from 6 global collaborators. Nearly every sample came with metadata listing a de-identified subject ID, COVID-19 status, age in years and sex. HLA class I and class II types, where available, came from metadata supplied by the sample provider rather than from assay-based typing. On the study overall, not on this receptor specifically: The quantity of clinical and demographic metadata differed by source and by participant and was supplied without curation.

At the junction V is shortened by 1 base and J by 4 bases; bases outside the gene matches: 7. From cysteine to phenylalanine, the CDR3 is 16 amino acids long. Only CDR3 DNA remains: 48 bases, in frame from the first base. From the germline V gene, CDR1 is SGHTA and CDR2 is FQGNSA. TCRbeta CDR3 regions were amplified from genomic DNA using the immunoSEQ Assay, a bias-controlled multiplex PCR. Per the source publication's procedure: Within the assay, amplification of reference gene primers was used to estimate how many nucleated cells each sample contained. To quantify the absolute abundance of each unique TCRbeta CDR3 rearrangement, sequence reads were collapsed and filtered. For each sample, productive Simpson clonality was calculated as the square root of Simpson's diversity index over productive rearrangements. In TCRdb, the immuneACCESS table is reduced to in-frame sequences with V and J assigned. These tables do not hold every clone; where another copy was compared, an unresolved V gene accounts for under half, and the others remain unexplained. V, J and clone size derive from that table, while D and trimming were established from the DNA sequence. A total of about 210,000 clones appear in this sample, 75% to 85% of them only once. Jointly, the top ten make up approximately 4.6% of the sample.

The sequenced material came from PBMCs or T cells enriched from blood (not recorded which). The source of this sequence is a young man with acute COVID-19. Rearrangement joined TRBV7-2 to TRBJ2-5; TRBD2 aligns with 9 central bases. The nucleotides are TGTGCCAGCAGCTTAGGGGCGGGGGGGATTTCAGAGACCCAGTACTTC. Its protein reads: CASSLGAGGISETQYF.